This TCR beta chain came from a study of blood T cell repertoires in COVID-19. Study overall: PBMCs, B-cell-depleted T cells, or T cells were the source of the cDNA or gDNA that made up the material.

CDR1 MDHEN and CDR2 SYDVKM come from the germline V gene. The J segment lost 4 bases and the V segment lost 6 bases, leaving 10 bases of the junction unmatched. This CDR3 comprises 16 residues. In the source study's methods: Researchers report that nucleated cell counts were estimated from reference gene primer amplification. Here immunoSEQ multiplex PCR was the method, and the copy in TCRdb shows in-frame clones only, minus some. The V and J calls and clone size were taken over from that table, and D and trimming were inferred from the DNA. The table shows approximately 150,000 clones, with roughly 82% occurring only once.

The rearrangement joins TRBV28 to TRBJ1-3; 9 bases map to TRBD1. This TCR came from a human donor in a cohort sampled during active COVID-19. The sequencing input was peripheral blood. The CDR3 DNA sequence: TGTGCCAGCAGCCACCCGGGACAGGGTCAAGGAAACACCATATATTTT. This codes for CASSHPGQGQGNTIYF. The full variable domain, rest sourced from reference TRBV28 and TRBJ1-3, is DVKVTQSSRYLVKRTGEKVFLECVQDMDHENMFWYRQDPGLGLRLIYFSYDVKMKEKGDIPEGYSVSREKKERFSLILESASTNQTSMYLCASSHPGQGQGNTIYFGEGSWLTVV.